This is a list of T cell receptor beta chains from one sample in a study of regulatory T cells in long-lasting Graves disease. TCRdb ran MiXCR on the multiplex PCR reads and lists one entry per CDR3 protein. Here the sample spans 200,000 to 250,000 distinct CDR3 sequences, around 20% being singletons. The material sequenced was peripheral blood mononuclear cells (PBMCs), taken at new diagnosis, from a patient treated with antithyroid drugs. These receptor sequences come from a female donor with Graves disease. Both conserved end residues are part of each CDR3.

v_gene	j_gene	CDR3aa
TRBV7-2	TRBJ2-5	CASSRGRTTFQETQYF
TRBV4-3	TRBJ1-5	CASSQEGWGYSNQPQHF
TRBV20-1	TRBJ2-7	CSARDPPDRRQRVEQYF
TRBV10-3	TRBJ2-7	CAISPRASYEQYF
TRBV12-5	TRBJ1-1	CASGLEQGEAFF
TRBV12-3/TRBV12-4	TRBJ2-1	CASSLPAGGSNEQFF
TRBV4-3	TRBJ2-6	CASSQEMVSGANVLTF
TRBV20-1	TRBJ2-2	CSARSGSHGELFF
TRBV5-8	TRBJ1-1	CASTQVAEAFF
TRBV12-3/TRBV12-4	TRBJ1-2	CASSRGAPRDYGYTF
TRBV2	TRBJ2-3	CASSPLEADTQYF
TRBV29-1	TRBJ2-5	CSVEVDRAGGAGETQYF
TRBV7-3	TRBJ1-1	CASSHSWGTEAFF
TRBV5-6	TRBJ2-1	CASSSGPKQFF
TRBV7-2	TRBJ2-7	CASSLGHGSLYEQYF
TRBV4-2	TRBJ1-1	CASSQDPGQGDTEAFF
TRBV20-1	TRBJ1-1	CSARDRETEAFF
TRBV12-3/TRBV12-4	TRBJ2-7	CASSPDRGYEQYF
TRBV12-3/TRBV12-4	TRBJ2-1	CASSSQGDEQFF
TRBV3-1	TRBJ2-5	CASSSRGGRGETQYF
TRBV12-3/TRBV12-4	TRBJ2-7	CASSSSRSTYEQYF
TRBV7-3	TRBJ2-7	CASSAGLLYEQYF
TRBV11-2	TRBJ2-7	CASSYAGRIYEQYF
TRBV6-2/TRBV6-3	TRBJ2-7	CASSYLGSYEQYF
TRBV11-3	TRBJ2-1	CASSQMDEQFF
TRBV6-2/TRBV6-3	TRBJ2-1	CASSYPLADSYNEQFF
TRBV9	TRBJ1-2	CASSRDRAGYGYTF
TRBV11-2	TRBJ2-3	CASSHIPGTDTQYF
TRBV20-1	TRBJ1-6	CSARGRRRINSPLHF
TRBV27	TRBJ2-7	CASSGGGSLYEQYF
TRBV11-3	TRBJ2-7	CASSPLAGGLYEQYF
TRBV3-1	TRBJ2-1	CASSQWTSGIGEQFF
TRBV7-2	TRBJ2-5	CASSFYGRGETQYF
TRBV20-1	TRBJ2-5	CSAKGLALGETQYF
TRBV3-1	TRBJ1-3	CASTRAFDGNTIYF
TRBV6-1	TRBJ1-2	CASRAGTEGYTF
TRBV29-1	TRBJ2-7	CSVVLAGGSYEQYF
TRBV24-1	TRBJ1-2	CATSDFRQGYGYTF
TRBV11-2	NA	CASSFRLAGGSDNEQFF
TRBV2	TRBJ2-4	CASRTGTVGTSGKNIQYF
TRBV10-2	TRBJ1-2	CASSGGQGAGYTF
TRBV11-2	TRBJ2-5	CASSQLAGGGTQYF
TRBV7-2	TRBJ1-2	CASTHRGQLHYGYTF
TRBV7-3	TRBJ2-1	CASSLGQGDEQFF
TRBV12-3/TRBV12-4	TRBJ1-2	CASSLSDRYYGYTF
TRBV12-3/TRBV12-4	TRBJ1-4	CASRPRTGPEEKLFF
TRBV5-4	TRBJ2-3	CASSLPGATDTQYF
TRBV11-3	TRBJ2-7	CASCTGLAGGPNSIGTYEQYF
TRBV20-1	TRBJ1-1	CSARAGQLNTEAFF
TRBV6-4	TRBJ1-2	CAGGRYGYTF
TRBV6-4	TRBJ1-2	CGASPGDYGYTF
TRBV12-3/TRBV12-4	TRBJ2-1	CASTSPSEVRGNEQFF
TRBV30	TRBJ1-1	CAWTVWSNTEAFF